This T cell receptor (beta chain) was sequenced in a study of T cell repertoires in cytomegalovirus infection. Study-level information: Both recently identified HLA-C-restricted and well-studied HLA-B-restricted CMV epitopes were used in the study. Indications of both CMV infection and matching HLA type were provided by public TCR beta signatures. Study-wide results and caveats: The ex vivo response was dominated by HLA-C-restricted CMV-specific TCR beta clonotypes. Carriers of CMV plus the relevant HLA were identified by cumulative public TCR beta family frequency.

TCRdb processed the reads anew with MiXCR; each CDR3 protein has one entry. The table has about 830,000 distinct CDR3 sequences, less than 35% seen once. With respect to this clonotype: Its target is unknown. Its ends do not fully match the called genes, so a read error is possible.

Germline V lookup: CDR1 SGHTA, CDR2 FQGNSA. The CDR3 is made up of 17 amino acids. The sequence was obtained from a human donor in good health (CMV status not recorded). Some clones in this sample may be carry-over from other donors' samples. The J gene is TRBJ2-3, the V gene TRBV7-2; TRBD1 matches 7 bases. Sequenced material: cultured CD8+ T cells from PBMCs, taken from culture after CMV antigen stimulation. CDR3 residues: CASSPSPQGPFTDTRYF. Written as DNA, the CDR3 is TGTGCCAGCAGTCCTTCGCCACAGGGGCCTTTCACAGATACGCGGTATTTT.